This T cell receptor (beta chain) was profiled in a study of cytomegalovirus exposure and HLA in healthy donors. Study results and limitations: The availability of immune exposure information extended only to CMV serostatus.

Details on this clone: The antigen remains unidentified.

Primers: 60 Vbeta forward and 13 Jbeta reverse. Only in-frame clones appear in the TCRdb table, and some are missing; sequencing was by immunoSEQ multiplex PCR. In the table there are about 150,000 clones, about 85% of which are singletons. Trimming at V came to 0 bases and at J to 5 bases, leaving 0 bases not matched to a gene. The CDR3 covers 16 residues. Looked up from germline, CDR1 is SEHNR and CDR2 is FQNEAQ (reference sequence). The TCR comes from a boy younger than 10 in good health and CMV-seronegative. The chain employs TRBV7-9 and TRBJ2-1; 14 nucleotides align to TRBD2. Input material: PBMCs. CDR3 loop: CASSLATSGRDNEQFF. CDR3 DNA sequence: TGTGCCAGCAGCTTAGCGACTAGCGGGAGGGACAATGAGCAGTTCTTC.